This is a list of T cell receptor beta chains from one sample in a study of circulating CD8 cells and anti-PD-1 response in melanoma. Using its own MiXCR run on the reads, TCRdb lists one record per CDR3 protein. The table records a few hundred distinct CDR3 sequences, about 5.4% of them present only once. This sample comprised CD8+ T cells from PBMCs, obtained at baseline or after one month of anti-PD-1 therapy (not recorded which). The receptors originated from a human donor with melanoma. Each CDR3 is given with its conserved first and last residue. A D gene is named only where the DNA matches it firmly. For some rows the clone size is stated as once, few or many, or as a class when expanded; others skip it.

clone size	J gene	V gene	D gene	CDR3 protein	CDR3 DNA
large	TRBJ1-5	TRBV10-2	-	CASSGTGNQPQHF	TGCGCCAGCAGTGGAACGGGGAATCAGCCCCAGCATTTT
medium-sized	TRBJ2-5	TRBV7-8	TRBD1	CASSLLGGLGETQYF	TGTGCCAGCAGCTTATTAGGGGGCTTAGGAGAGACCCAGTACTTC
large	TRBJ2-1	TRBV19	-	CASSPWKAGFEQFF	TGTGCCAGTTCGCCCTGGAAGGCAGGTTTTGAGCAGTTCTTC
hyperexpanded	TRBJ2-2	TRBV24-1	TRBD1	CATSDPTGGESGELFF	TGTGCCACCAGTGATCCGACAGGGGGCGAGTCCGGGGAGCTGTTTTTT
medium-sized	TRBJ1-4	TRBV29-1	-	CSVEYATNEKLFF	TGCAGCGTTGAATACGCAACTAATGAAAAACTGTTTTTT
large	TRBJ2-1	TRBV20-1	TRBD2	CSASLAGAYNEQFF	TGCAGTGCTAGTCTAGCGGGAGCCTACAATGAGCAGTTCTTC
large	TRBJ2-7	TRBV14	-	CASGETSYEQYF	TGTGCCAGCGGGGAGACCTCCTACGAGCAGTACTTC
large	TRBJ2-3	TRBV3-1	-	CASSLGLTTDTQYF	TGTGCCAGCAGCCTTGGACTCACCACAGATACGCAGTATTTT
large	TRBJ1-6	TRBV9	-	CASGSPGAGSPLHF	TGTGCCAGCGGGTCCCCAGGGGCTGGGTCACCCCTCCACTTT
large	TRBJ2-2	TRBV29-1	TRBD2	CSVTSGRGTGELFF	TGCAGCGTCACTAGCGGGAGGGGCACCGGGGAGCTGTTTTTT
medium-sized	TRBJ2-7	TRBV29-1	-	CSVELGVPYEQYF	TGCAGCGTTGAACTGGGGGTTCCCTACGAGCAGTACTTC
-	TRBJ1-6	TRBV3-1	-	CASSQEGRYSPLHF	TGTGCCAGCAGCCAGGAAGGGCGTTATTCACCCCTCCACTTT
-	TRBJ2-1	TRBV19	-	CASSSHPSGYNEQFF	TGTGCCAGTAGTTCTCACCCTTCGGGCTACAATGAGCAGTTCTTC
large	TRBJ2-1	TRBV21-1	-	CASSKEGGTGGRGSYNEQFF	TGTGCCAGCAGCAAAGAAGGGGGTACAGGGGGCAGAGGTTCCTACAATGAGCAGTTCTTC
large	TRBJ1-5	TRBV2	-	CASRQSNQPQHF	TGTGCCAGCAGACAGAGCAATCAGCCCCAGCATTTT
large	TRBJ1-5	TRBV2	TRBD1	CASSWAGGTDQPQHF	TGTGCCAGCAGTTGGGCAGGGGGCACGGATCAGCCCCAGCATTTT
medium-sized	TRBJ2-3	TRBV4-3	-	CASSQEGARHLSTDTQYF	TGCGCCAGCAGCCAAGAAGGAGCGAGACACTTAAGCACAGATACGCAGTATTTT
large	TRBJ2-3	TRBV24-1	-	CATSDSKTAKDTQYF	TGTGCCACCAGTGATTCCAAGACAGCAAAGGATACGCAGTATTTT
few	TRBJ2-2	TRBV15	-	CATSSRSLLGGAKRELFF	TGTGCCACCAGCAGCCGAAGCCTACTGGGGGGAGCTAAACGGGAGCTGTTTTTT
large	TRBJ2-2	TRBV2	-	CAITGFAAGELFF	TGTGCCATTACAGGGTTTGCGGCCGGGGAGCTGTTTTTT
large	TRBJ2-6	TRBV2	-	CASSEWVLGGANVLTF	TGTGCCAGCAGTGAGTGGGTCCTGGGGGGGGCCAACGTCCTGACTTTC
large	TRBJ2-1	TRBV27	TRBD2	CASSSLAGVGPEQFF	TGTGCCAGCAGTTCTCTAGCGGGAGTAGGGCCAGAGCAGTTCTTC
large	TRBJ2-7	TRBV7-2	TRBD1	CASSPGTGGYEQYF	TGTGCCAGCAGCCCCGGGACAGGGGGCTACGAGCAGTACTTC
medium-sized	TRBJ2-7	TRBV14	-	CASSPANYEQYF	TGTGCCAGCAGCCCGGCGAACTACGAGCAGTACTTC
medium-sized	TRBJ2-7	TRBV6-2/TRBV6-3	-	CASSYSNYEQYF	TGTGCCAGCAGTTACTCGAACTACGAGCAGTACTTC
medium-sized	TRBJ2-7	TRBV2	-	CASSASGNLYYEQYF	TGTGCCAGCAGCGCCTCAGGGAACCTCTACTACGAGCAGTACTTC
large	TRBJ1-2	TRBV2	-	CASSEDLGTYYGYTF	TGTGCCAGCAGTGAAGACCTCGGGACCTACTATGGCTACACCTTC